This passage covers 5 T cell receptor beta chains from one sample sequenced in a study of CD8+ T cells in alopecia areata. Investigators isolated RNA and reverse transcribed it into cDNA to act as the sequencing template. Method: immunoSEQ multiplex PCR; TCRdb's copy keeps in-frame clones and lacks some. The table records 190,000 or so clones, 55% to 70% of them present only once. The sample's treatment: oral pan-JAK inhibitor, 5-10 mg twice daily. This sample comprised CD4+ T cells sorted from blood, obtained at week 24, from a patient treated with tofacitinib. The receptors come from a human donor with alopecia areata.

The rearrangement links TRBV10-3 to TRBJ1-5, with D possibly matching TRBD1 (5 bases). Trimming shortened V by 4 bases and J by 5 bases, and 9 bases separated the two germline ends. Germline CDR1 ENHRY, CDR2 SYGVKD. CDR3 length: 13 residues. This CDR3 reads CAISGQGDQPQHF. CDR3 in DNA: TGTGCCATCAGTGGCCAGGGCGATCAGCCCCAGCATTTT.

The chain is built from TRBV2 and TRBJ2-1, with D possibly matching TRBD2 (6 bases). V was cut by 5 bases and J by 10 bases, with 18 bases left in between. CDR1 and CDR2 from the germline V gene are SNHLY and FYNNEI. The CDR3 covers 14 residues. The CDR3, as DNA: TGTGCCAGCAGTTCAGCCACGGGACTTGTCGAGCAGTTCTTC. This sequence encodes CASSSATGLVEQFF.

This chain uses TRBV7-9 with TRBJ2-6; 9 bases fit TRBD1. The CDR3 extends over 17 amino acids. The germline V gene has CDR1 SEHNR and CDR2 FQNEAQ (reference sequence). V gave up 5 bases and J gave up 4 bases; unmatched junction bases: 9. The CDR3 sequence is CASSPIGQGSGANVLTF. DNA for the CDR3: TGTGCCAGCAGCCCCATCGGACAGGGGTCCGGGGCCAACGTCCTGACTTTC.

This clone showed up just once. V usage is TRBV5-4 and J usage is TRBJ2-3; no clear D gene. The CDR3 loop spans 13 amino acids. Trimming removed 10 bases at V and 0 bases at J, with 12 bases between. Germline V CDR1 and CDR2: SGHNT, YYREEE (reference sequence). CDR3 loop: CAFGSRSTDTQYF. CDR3 DNA: TGTGCCTTCGGGTCCCGTAGCACAGATACGCAGTATTTT.

The chain links TRBV28 to TRBJ2-5, with D possibly TRBD1 on 7 matching bases. Germline-derived CDR1 and CDR2 are MDHEN and SYDVKM. Trimming took 4 bases from V and 0 from J, leaving 12 bases between them. This CDR3 has 15 residues. CDR3 in amino acids: CASSSSGGYQETQYF. The CDR3 coding sequence is TGTGCCAGCAGTTCCTCAGGGGGGTACCAAGAGACCCAGTACTTC.